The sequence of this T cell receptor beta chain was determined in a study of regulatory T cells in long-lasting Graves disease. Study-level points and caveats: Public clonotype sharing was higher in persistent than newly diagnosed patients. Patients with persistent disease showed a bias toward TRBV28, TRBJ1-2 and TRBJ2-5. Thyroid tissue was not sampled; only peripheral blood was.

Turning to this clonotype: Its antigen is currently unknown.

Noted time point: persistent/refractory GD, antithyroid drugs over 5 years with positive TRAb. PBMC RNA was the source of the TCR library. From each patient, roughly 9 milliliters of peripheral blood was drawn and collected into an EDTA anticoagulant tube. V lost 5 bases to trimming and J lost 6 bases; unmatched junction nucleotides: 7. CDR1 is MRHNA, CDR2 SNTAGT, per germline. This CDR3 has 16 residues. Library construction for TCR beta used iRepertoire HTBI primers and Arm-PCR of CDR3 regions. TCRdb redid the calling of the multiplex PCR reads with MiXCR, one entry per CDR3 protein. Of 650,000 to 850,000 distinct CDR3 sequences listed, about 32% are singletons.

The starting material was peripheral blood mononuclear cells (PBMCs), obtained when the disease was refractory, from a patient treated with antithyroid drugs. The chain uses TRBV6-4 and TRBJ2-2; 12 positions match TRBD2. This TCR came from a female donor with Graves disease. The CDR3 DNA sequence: TGTGCCAGCAGTATACTAGGACTAGCGGGACCCGGGGAGCTGTTTTTT. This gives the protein CASSILGLAGPGELFF.